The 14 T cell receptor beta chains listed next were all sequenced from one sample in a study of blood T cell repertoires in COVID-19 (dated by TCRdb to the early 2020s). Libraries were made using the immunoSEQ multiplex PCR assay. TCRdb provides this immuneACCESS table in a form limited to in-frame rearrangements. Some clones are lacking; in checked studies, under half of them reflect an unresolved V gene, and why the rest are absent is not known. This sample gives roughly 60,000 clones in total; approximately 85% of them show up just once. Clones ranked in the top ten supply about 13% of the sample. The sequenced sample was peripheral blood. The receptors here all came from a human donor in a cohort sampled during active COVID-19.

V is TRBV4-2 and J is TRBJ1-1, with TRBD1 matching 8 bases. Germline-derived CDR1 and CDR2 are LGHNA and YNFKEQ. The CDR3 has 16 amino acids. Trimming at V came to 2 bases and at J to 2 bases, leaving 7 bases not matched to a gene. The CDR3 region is CASSQPQGAPNTEAFF. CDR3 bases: TGTGCCAGCAGCCAACCCCAGGGGGCGCCTAACACTGAAGCTTTCTTT.

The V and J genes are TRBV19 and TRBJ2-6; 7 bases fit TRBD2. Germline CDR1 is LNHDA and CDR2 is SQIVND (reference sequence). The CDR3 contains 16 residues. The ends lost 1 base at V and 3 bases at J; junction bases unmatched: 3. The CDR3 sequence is CASSIAGGGGANVLTF. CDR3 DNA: TGTGCCAGTAGTATAGCGGGGGGTGGTGGGGCCAACGTCCTGACTTTC.

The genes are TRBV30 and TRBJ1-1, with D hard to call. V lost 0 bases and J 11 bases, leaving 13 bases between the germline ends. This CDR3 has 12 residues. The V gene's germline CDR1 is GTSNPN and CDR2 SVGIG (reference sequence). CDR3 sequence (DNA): TGTGCCTGGAGTGTACTGCCGCGGTTGGCTTTCTTT. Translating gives CAWSVLPRLAFF.

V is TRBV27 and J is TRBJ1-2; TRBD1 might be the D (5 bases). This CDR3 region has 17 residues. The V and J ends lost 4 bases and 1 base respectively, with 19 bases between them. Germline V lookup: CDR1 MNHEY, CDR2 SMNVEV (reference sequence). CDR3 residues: CASSSLGVGPSNYGYTF. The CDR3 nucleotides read TGTGCCAGCAGTTCCTTAGGGGTCGGACCGAGTAACTATGGCTACACCTTC.

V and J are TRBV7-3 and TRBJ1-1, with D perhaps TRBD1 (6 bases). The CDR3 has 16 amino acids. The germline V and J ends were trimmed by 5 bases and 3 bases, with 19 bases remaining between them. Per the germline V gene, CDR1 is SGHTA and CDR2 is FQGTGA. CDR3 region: CASSPMGGAGDTEAFF. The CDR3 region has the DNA TGTGCCAGCAGCCCCATGGGGGGCGCGGGGGACACTGAAGCTTTCTTT. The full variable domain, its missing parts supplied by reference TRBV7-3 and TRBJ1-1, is GAGVSQTPSNKVTEKGKYVELRCDPISGHTALYWYRQSLGQGPEFLIYFQGTGAADDSGLPNDRFFAVRPEGSVSTLKIQRTERGDSAVYLCASSPMGGAGDTEAFFGQGTRLTVV.

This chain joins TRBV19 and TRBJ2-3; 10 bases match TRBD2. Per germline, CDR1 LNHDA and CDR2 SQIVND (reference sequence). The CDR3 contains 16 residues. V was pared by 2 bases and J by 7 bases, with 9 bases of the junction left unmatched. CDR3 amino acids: CASSIFLAGEGNTQYF. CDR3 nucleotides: TGTGCCAGTAGTATATTCCTAGCGGGAGAAGGAAATACGCAGTATTTT.

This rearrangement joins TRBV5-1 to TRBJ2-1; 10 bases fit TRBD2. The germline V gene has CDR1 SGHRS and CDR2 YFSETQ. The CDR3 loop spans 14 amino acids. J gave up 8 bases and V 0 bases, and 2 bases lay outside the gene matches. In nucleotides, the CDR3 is TGCGCCAGCAGCTTGGCCGGGACTAGCGATGAGCAGTTCTTC. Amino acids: CASSLAGTSDEQFF.

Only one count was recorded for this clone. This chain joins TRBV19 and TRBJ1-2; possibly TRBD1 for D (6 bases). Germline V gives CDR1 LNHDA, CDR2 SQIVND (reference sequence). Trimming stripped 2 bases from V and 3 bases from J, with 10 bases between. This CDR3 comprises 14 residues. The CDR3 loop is CASSIKRTDYGYTF. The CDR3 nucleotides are TGTGCCAGTAGTATAAAAAGGACAGACTATGGCTACACCTTC. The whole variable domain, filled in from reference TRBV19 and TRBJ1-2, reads DGGITQSPKYLFRKEGQNVTLSCEQNLNHDAMYWYRQDPGQGLRLIYYSQIVNDFQKGDIAEGYSVSREKKESFPLTVTSAQKNPTAFYLCASSIKRTDYGYTFGSGTRLTVV.

In nucleotides, the CDR3 is TGTGCCAGCAGTGAATGGCACAGGGCTAACTATGGCTACACCTTC. The encoded protein is CASSEWHRANYGYTF. J is TRBJ1-2 and V is TRBV6-1; D might be TRBD1 (6 bases). Germline V gives CDR1 MNHNS, CDR2 SASEGT. Trimming took off 2 bases at V and 0 bases at J, with 10 bases between the two ends. The CDR3 has 15 amino acids.

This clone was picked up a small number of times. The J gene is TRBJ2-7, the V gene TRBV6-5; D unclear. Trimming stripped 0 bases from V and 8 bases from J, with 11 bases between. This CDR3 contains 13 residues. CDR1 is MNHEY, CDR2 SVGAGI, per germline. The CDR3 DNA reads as TGTGCCAGCAGTTACTCGATTTCTACTCAGCAGTACTTC. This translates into CASSYSISTQQYF.

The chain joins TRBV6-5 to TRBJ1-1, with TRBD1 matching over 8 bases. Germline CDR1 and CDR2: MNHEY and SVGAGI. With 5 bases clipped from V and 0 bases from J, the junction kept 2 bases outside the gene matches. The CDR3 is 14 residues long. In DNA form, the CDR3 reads TGTGCCAGCAGTCGGGACAGGATGAACACTGAAGCTTTCTTT. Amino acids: CASSRDRMNTEAFF.

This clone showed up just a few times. The DNA for the CDR3 is TGTGCCAGCAGTGACGAGGGCCTGAGGGAGCAGTACTTC. This sequence encodes CASSDEGLREQYF. The rearrangement uses TRBV2 and TRBJ2-7; a weak D match, TRBD2 (5 bases). The CDR3 totals 13 residues. Germline CDR1 is SNHLY and CDR2 is FYNNEI. Between the trimmed V and J ends, which lost 3 bases and 7 bases, there was a span of 13 bases.

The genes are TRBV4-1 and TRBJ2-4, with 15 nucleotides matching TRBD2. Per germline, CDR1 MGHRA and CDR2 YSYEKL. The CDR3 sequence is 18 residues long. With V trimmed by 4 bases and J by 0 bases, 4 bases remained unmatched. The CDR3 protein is CASSRGLAGGVAKNIQYF. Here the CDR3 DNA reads TGCGCCAGCAGCCGAGGACTAGCGGGAGGGGTAGCCAAAAACATTCAGTACTTC.

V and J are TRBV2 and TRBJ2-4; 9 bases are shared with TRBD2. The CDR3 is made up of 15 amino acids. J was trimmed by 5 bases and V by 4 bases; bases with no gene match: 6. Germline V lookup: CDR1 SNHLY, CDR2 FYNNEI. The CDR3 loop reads CASSVLAGVQNIQYF. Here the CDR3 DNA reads TGTGCCAGCAGTGTATTAGCGGGAGTTCAAAACATTCAGTACTTC.